The 4 T cell receptor beta chains given below trace back to one sample, sequenced in a study of OX40 agonist ivuxolimab in advanced cancers. The data were produced by immunoSEQ multiplex PCR, yet TCRdb's version contains in-frame clones alone and is incomplete. The table includes tens of thousands of clones, 84% detected once. The source was CD4+ or CD8+ T cells sorted from blood, collected in a trial of the OX40 agonist ivuxolimab. The receptors were gathered from an adult with an advanced solid tumor such as melanoma, head and neck, liver or kidney cancer.

The rearrangement links TRBV4-1 to TRBJ1-3, with D perhaps matching TRBD1 (6 bases). The V end was cut by 3 bases, the J end by 3 bases, with 12 bases between. The CDR3 is made up of 15 amino acids. Germline CDR1 MGHRA, CDR2 YSYEKL. The CDR3 loop is CASSQWGLGGNTIYF. The CDR3 coding sequence is TGCGCCAGCAGCCAGTGGGGGCTGGGTGGAAACACCATATATTTT.

The rearrangement links TRBV2 to TRBJ2-1; possibly TRBD2 for D (5 bases). Looked up from germline, CDR1 is SNHLY and CDR2 is FYNNEI. Trimming removed 4 bases at V and 6 bases at J, with 22 bases between. CDR3 length: 17 amino acids. The CDR3 loop is CASSAVDLRVGGNEQFF. The CDR3 coding sequence is TGTGCCAGCAGTGCGGTAGACTTACGAGTCGGAGGCAATGAGCAGTTCTTC.

The rearrangement joins TRBV6-1 to TRBJ2-2, with D possibly matching TRBD1 (7 bases). The V gene's germline CDR1 is MNHNS and CDR2 SASEGT. Trimming stripped 6 bases from V and 4 bases from J, with 15 bases between. The CDR3 has 15 amino acids. The CDR3 loop is CASRRQGGFTGELFF. DNA for the CDR3: TGTGCCAGCAGACGACAGGGAGGCTTCACCGGGGAGCTGTTTTTT.

The gene calls are TRBV19 and TRBJ2-1; D is perhaps TRBD2 (6 bases). The germline V and J ends were trimmed by 6 bases and 8 bases, with 17 bases remaining between them. The CDR3 length is 14 residues. Germline V gene lookup returns CDR1 LNHDA and CDR2 SQIVND (reference sequence). CDR3 loop: CASSSGEWEDEQFF. In DNA form, the CDR3 reads TGTGCCAGTAGCTCGGGGGAGTGGGAGGATGAGCAGTTCTTC.